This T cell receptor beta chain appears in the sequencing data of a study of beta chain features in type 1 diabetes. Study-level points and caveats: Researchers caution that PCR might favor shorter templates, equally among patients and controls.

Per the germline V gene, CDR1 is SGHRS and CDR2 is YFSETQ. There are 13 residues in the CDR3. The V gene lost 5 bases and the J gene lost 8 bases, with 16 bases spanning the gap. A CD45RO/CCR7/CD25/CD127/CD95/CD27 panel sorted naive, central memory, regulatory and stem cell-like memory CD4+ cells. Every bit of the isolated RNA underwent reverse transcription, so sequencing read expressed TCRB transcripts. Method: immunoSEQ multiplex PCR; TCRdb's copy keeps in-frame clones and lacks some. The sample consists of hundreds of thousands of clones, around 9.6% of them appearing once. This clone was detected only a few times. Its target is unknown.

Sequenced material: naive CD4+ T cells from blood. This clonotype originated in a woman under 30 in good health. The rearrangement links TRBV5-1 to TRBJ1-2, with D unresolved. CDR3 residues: CASREEGTYGYTF. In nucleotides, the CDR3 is TGCGCCAGCAGAGAGGAGGGAACGTACGGCTACACCTTC.